This T cell receptor (beta chain) was captured by sequencing in a study of OX40 agonist ivuxolimab in advanced cancers. For the study at large: Ivuxolimab, which patients received intravenously every 2 weeks, was dosed at 0.01 to 10 mg/kg. Each dose-escalation patient presented with hepatocellular carcinoma, melanoma, renal cell or head and neck cancer.

Germline V gives CDR1 SNHLY, CDR2 FYNNEI. This CDR3 contains 17 residues. V lost 3 bases, J lost 2 bases, and 9 bases stayed unmatched. This clone was counted a few times. The antigen is not known. Produced via immunoSEQ multiplex PCR; TCRdb's table is partial and in-frame only. The top ten hold about 1.8% of the sample, which has about 46,000 clones, 70% to 85% seen once. Study-wide points: Patients with a partial response at 0.1-3.0 mg/kg had among the lowest clonal expansion. Clonal expansion by week 6 occurred in CD4+ and CD8+ blood T cells (at 0.1 to 3.0 mg/kg).

The chain is built from TRBV2 and TRBJ2-3; 9 bases map to TRBD2. The sequence came from an adult with an advanced solid tumor such as melanoma, head and neck, liver or kidney cancer. The sequencing here drew on CD4+ or CD8+ T cells sorted from blood, taken in a trial of the OX40 agonist ivuxolimab. The CDR3 loop is CASSERLAGTFTDTQYF. CDR3 bases: TGTGCCAGCAGTGAGAGGCTAGCGGGGACATTCACAGATACGCAGTATTTT.